This TCR beta chain was captured by sequencing in a study of shared clonotypes between healthy human individuals. Study-level background: Donor composition was two women and a few men, aged 18 to 49. Used for every donor were three CD4 naive, three CD4 memory, two CD8 naive and one CD8 memory plate.

For this clone: Antigen unknown.

At deep level, the assay was performed. The data were produced by immunoSEQ multiplex PCR, yet TCRdb's version contains in-frame clones alone and is incomplete. The sample consists of about 1.1 million clones, around 78% of them appearing once. General study points: The donor pool, a small one, limited the genetic and exposure-history diversity represented.

Sequences were obtained from memory CD4+ T cells from PBMCs. Indicated subset: CD45RA-negative fraction. This TCR was recovered from a man between 18 and 29 years old in good health. Some clones in this sample may be carry-over from other donors' samples.

The CDR3 region has the DNA TGTGCCAGCAGCCCCTGGAGGGGGCAAGGGGGCAATCAGCCCCAGCATTTT. This sequence encodes CASSPWRGQGGNQPQHF. This sequence joins TRBV28 and TRBJ1-5; 7 bases align to TRBD1. J gave up 2 bases and V 6 bases, and 13 bases lay outside the gene matches. The CDR3 has 17 amino acids. CDR1 MDHEN and CDR2 SYDVKM come from the germline V gene.